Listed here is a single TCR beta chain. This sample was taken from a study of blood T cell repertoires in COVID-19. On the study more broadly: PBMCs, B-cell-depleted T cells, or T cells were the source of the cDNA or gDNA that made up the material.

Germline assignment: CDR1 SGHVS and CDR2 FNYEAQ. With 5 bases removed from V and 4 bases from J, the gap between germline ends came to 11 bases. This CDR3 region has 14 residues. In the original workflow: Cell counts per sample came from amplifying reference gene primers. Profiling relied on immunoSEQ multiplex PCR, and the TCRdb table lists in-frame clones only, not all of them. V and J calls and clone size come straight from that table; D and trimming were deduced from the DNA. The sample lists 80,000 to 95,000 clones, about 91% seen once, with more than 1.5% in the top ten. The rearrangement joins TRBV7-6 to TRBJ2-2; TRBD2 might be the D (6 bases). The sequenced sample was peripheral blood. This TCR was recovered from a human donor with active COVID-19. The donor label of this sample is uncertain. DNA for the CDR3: TGTGCCAGCAGCCCGGCGGGGCTCACCGGGGAGCTGTTTTTT. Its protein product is CASSPAGLTGELFF.